The sample holds one count of the clone carrying this T cell receptor (beta chain). Its antigen remains unidentified. Each CDR3 protein is one row after TCRdb ran MiXCR on the RT-PCR reads. The table has approximately 500,000 distinct CDR3 sequences, roughly 13% seen once; the top ten hold around 13%. This sample is drawn from a study of response to subunit inactivated influenza vaccine. Study findings and constraints: Few new T cells, the authors suggested, are recruited by each seasonal influenza vaccination.

The V and J ends lost 0 bases and 5 bases, in that order; junction bases with no gene match: 7. The CDR3 totals 15 residues. CDR1 DFQATT and CDR2 SNEGSKA come from the germline V gene (reference sequence). The sample was PBMCs from blood, taken about 40 days after vaccination. The receptor comes from a man in his fifties who received an inactivated influenza vaccine. The genes are TRBV20-1 and TRBJ2-7; 10 nucleotides agree with TRBD1. CDR3 loop: CSARDPGQGRNEQYF. As DNA, the CDR3 is TGCAGTGCTAGAGACCCGGGACAGGGGAGAAACGAGCAGTACTTC.